A single sample gave rise to the 32 T cell receptor beta chains below, sequenced in a study of T cells expressing NK-cell markers. TCRdb re-called the 5' RACE reads, yielding one record per CDR3 amino acid sequence without DNA. The sample's table shows about 460,000 distinct CDR3 sequences. Material for sequencing was blood T cells: a sorted CD56 or NKG2C T cell subset, CD4+ or CD8+ T cells, or bulk PBMC T cells (not recorded which). The receptors stem from a woman aged 50 to 60 in good health.

The chain has TRBV7-9 and TRBJ2-6; checking the TCRdb D call of TRBD1 is not possible without DNA. There are 19 residues in the CDR3. Germline V gives CDR1 SEHNR, CDR2 FQNEAQ (reference sequence). CDR3 protein: CASSPRGQGETAGANVLTF.

The J gene is TRBJ2-7, the V gene TRBV20-1; TCRdb's D call, TRBD2, is unchecked because there is no DNA. This CDR3 region has 14 residues. Germline lookup yields CDR1 DFQATT and CDR2 SNEGSKA (reference sequence). CDR3 loop: CSAAGTSGIGEQYF.

V is TRBV7-2 and J is TRBJ2-1; the D call from TCRdb, TRBD2, cannot be confirmed without DNA. The germline V gene has CDR1 SGHTA and CDR2 FQGNSA. This CDR3 is 14 amino acids long. The CDR3 region is CASSLYGGSNEQFF.

The chain couples TRBV2 to TRBJ2-1; TCRdb returns TRBD2, unconfirmable since there is no DNA. In germline, CDR1 is SNHLY, CDR2 FYNNEI. The CDR3 contains 17 residues. The CDR3 protein is CASSAGLAGGLGNEQFF.

The chain has TRBV30 and TRBJ2-1; TCRdb's assignment of TRBD1 cannot be checked, as there is no DNA. CDR3 size: 14 residues. Germline CDR1 and CDR2: GTSNPN and SVGIG (reference sequence). CDR3 sequence: CAWSRQGIYNEQFF.

This chain uses TRBV7-8 with TRBJ1-6. Germline assignment: CDR1 SGHVS and CDR2 FQNEAQ. The CDR3 covers 11 residues. Here the CDR3 reads CASSLGLLLHF.

This chain uses TRBV5-1 with TRBJ2-1; TCRdb reports TRBD2, a call that lacks DNA to check it against. Germline V gene data show CDR1 as SGHRS and CDR2 as YFSETQ. This CDR3 has 15 residues. The CDR3 loop is CASSLRIARSNEQFF.

The chain is built from TRBV9 and TRBJ1-1; TCRdb names TRBD1, which stays unverified in the absence of DNA. In germline, CDR1 is SGDLS, CDR2 YYNGEE. The CDR3 length is 16 residues. CDR3: CASSVAFTGKGTEAFF.

This chain connects TRBV12-3 or TRBV12-4 to TRBJ1-6; TCRdb's assignment of TRBD1 cannot be checked, as there is no DNA. The CDR3 loop spans 14 amino acids. The chain's CDR3 is CASSIRGLDSPLHF.

This rearrangement joins TRBV30 to TRBJ1-1; TCRdb reports TRBD1, a call that lacks DNA to check it against. CDR3 length: 11 residues. Germline CDR1 and CDR2: GTSNPN and SVGIG (reference sequence). The CDR3 spells CAWGGSAEAFF.

V is TRBV3-1 and J is TRBJ2-7. The CDR3 covers 14 residues. Germline V gene data show CDR1 as LGHDT and CDR2 as YNNKEL (reference sequence). The CDR3 loop reads CASSLTDGSHEQYF.

The rearrangement links TRBV4-1 to TRBJ2-5. Germline CDR1 reads MGHRA; CDR2 reads YSYEKL. This CDR3 has 13 residues. The CDR3 protein is CASSQGHRETQYF.

The J gene is TRBJ1-1, the V gene TRBV20-1; TCRdb outputs TRBD1, but without DNA this stays unchecked. Germline loops: CDR1 DFQATT, CDR2 SNEGSKA (reference sequence). There are 14 residues in the CDR3. The chain's CDR3 is CSARVPGVPTEAFF.

This rearrangement joins TRBV20-1 to TRBJ2-3; TCRdb picks TRBD1, but there is no DNA to check that call. Germline CDR1 and CDR2: DFQATT and SNEGSKA (reference sequence). The length of the CDR3 is 15 residues. CDR3 in amino acids: CSATQRRQSTDTQYF.

The V call is TRBV5-6, the J call TRBJ1-5. Germline V gene sequence: CDR1 SGHDT, CDR2 YYEEEE. This CDR3 region has 14 residues. This CDR3 is CASSLSRGGQPQHF.

The chain has TRBV5-4 and TRBJ2-1. Germline V lookup: CDR1 SGHNT, CDR2 YYREEE (reference sequence). The CDR3 consists of 12 residues. The CDR3 here is CASSYNNNEQFF.

CDR3 loop: CASSSAMGKTQYF. The V gene is TRBV12-3 or TRBV12-4, the J gene TRBJ2-5. CDR3 length: 13 residues.

The rearrangement links TRBV5-1 to TRBJ2-1; TCRdb gives TRBD2 as the D gene, but with no DNA this cannot be confirmed. CDR3 length equals 16 residues. Germline assignment: CDR1 SGHRS and CDR2 YFSETQ. The CDR3 reads CASSLDTGGPSNEQFF. The full variable domain, its missing parts supplied by reference TRBV5-1 and TRBJ2-1, is KAGVTQTPRYLIKTRGQQVTLSCSPISGHRSVSWYQQTPGQGLQFLFEYFSETQRNKGNFPGRFSGRQFSNSRSEMNVSTLELGDSALYLCASSLDTGGPSNEQFFGPGTRLTVL.

V and J are TRBV28 and TRBJ2-1; absent DNA, TCRdb's TRBD2 call cannot be checked. This CDR3 is 20 amino acids long. Germline CDR1 MDHEN, CDR2 SYDVKM. The CDR3 region is CASSFPPVNLAGSSYNEQFF.

The genes are TRBV27 and TRBJ1-5. CDR1 MNHEY and CDR2 SMNVEV come from the germline V gene (reference sequence). The CDR3 length is 14 residues. The CDR3 sequence: CASSHTGLGEPQHF.

J is TRBJ2-5 and V is TRBV27; TCRdb's D call of TRBD2 is untestable without DNA. The CDR3 consists of 13 residues. CDR1 is MNHEY and CDR2 is SMNVEV in the germline V gene (reference sequence). The chain's CDR3 is CASSLLGRETQYF.

The chain is built from TRBV28 and TRBJ1-1; with no DNA, the TCRdb D assignment of TRBD1 cannot be verified. Germline CDR1 MDHEN, CDR2 SYDVKM. The CDR3 covers 15 residues. The CDR3 spells CASTTPGQGGYEAFF.

The chain employs TRBV11-2 and TRBJ2-6; TCRdb proposes TRBD1, but this gene call is untestable without DNA. This CDR3 comprises 19 residues. Per germline, CDR1 SGHAT and CDR2 FQNNGV. The CDR3 loop is CASSLVWRTGLFGANVLTF.

J is TRBJ2-3 and V is TRBV7-9. Germline values: CDR1 SEHNR, CDR2 FQNEAQ (reference sequence). The CDR3 has 13 amino acids. The chain's CDR3 is CASSLGKQSTQYF.

The rearrangement joins TRBV20-1 to TRBJ2-7. This CDR3 spans 14 amino acids. CDR1 DFQATT and CDR2 SNEGSKA come from the germline V gene (reference sequence). This CDR3 is CSAARSSWWDEQYF.

The chain has TRBV12-3 or TRBV12-4 and TRBJ2-1; TCRdb gives TRBD1 as the D gene, but with no DNA this cannot be confirmed. This CDR3 contains 19 residues. Here the CDR3 reads CASSLVARAFFPSYNEQFF.

This chain connects TRBV5-6 to TRBJ2-5; absent DNA, TCRdb's TRBD2 call cannot be checked. This CDR3 is built from 15 residues. Germline V gene lookup returns CDR1 SGHDT and CDR2 YYEEEE. The CDR3 loop reads CASSFRPTGKETQYF.

V is TRBV6-1 and J is TRBJ2-4; TCRdb reports TRBD1, a call that lacks DNA to check it against. The CDR3 runs 13 residues. Germline V gene sequence: CDR1 MNHNS, CDR2 SASEGT. The CDR3 spells CASSFGQGNIQYF.

The chain combines TRBV5-1 with TRBJ1-1; TCRdb selects TRBD1, and the lack of DNA leaves this call unchecked. CDR1 SGHRS and CDR2 YFSETQ come from the germline V gene. CDR3 length equals 17 residues. CDR3 protein: CASSLRVSGTANTEAFF.

This rearrangement joins TRBV20-1 to TRBJ2-3. This CDR3 has 11 amino acids. CDR1 is DFQATT, CDR2 SNEGSKA, per germline (reference sequence). The CDR3 reads CSARDSDTQYF.

The chain recombines TRBV5-5 with TRBJ2-7; with no DNA, the TCRdb D assignment of TRBD2 cannot be verified. This CDR3 has 15 amino acids. CDR1 and CDR2 from the germline V gene are SGHKS and YYEKEE (reference sequence). CDR3 residues: CASSAGLAGGYEQYF.

The chain couples TRBV5-1 to TRBJ2-3; TCRdb picks TRBD2, but there is no DNA to check that call. CDR3 length equals 14 residues. Germline assignment: CDR1 SGHRS and CDR2 YFSETQ. The CDR3 sequence: CASSLEGGRDTQYF. Full variable domain (outside the CDR3, taken from reference TRBV5-1 and TRBJ2-3): KAGVTQTPRYLIKTRGQQVTLSCSPISGHRSVSWYQQTPGQGLQFLFEYFSETQRNKGNFPGRFSGRQFSNSRSEMNVSTLELGDSALYLCASSLEGGRDTQYFGPGTRLTVL.